The 19 T cell receptor beta chains below come from one sample, sequenced in a study of T-cell reconstitution after alpha-beta-depleted transplantation in children. During its preparation, the TCRbeta library received unique molecular identifiers. TCRdb analysed the PCR reads with MiXCR anew, one entry per CDR3 protein. This sample has more than 85,000 distinct CDR3 sequences, with 6% to 9% found just once. The specimen was PBMCs, collected before TCRalphabeta/CD19-depleted stem cell transplant. The receptor source for this set is a boy aged 2-15 years with acute lymphoblastic leukemia, due to receive a stem cell transplant.

The rearrangement links TRBV6-5 to TRBJ2-7, with 14 bases that match TRBD2. The V and J ends lost 0 bases and 6 bases, in that order; junction bases with no gene match: 4. The CDR3 is 16 residues long. CDR1 is MNHEY, CDR2 SVGAGI, per germline. The CDR3 loop is CASSYSVTSGGAEQYF. CDR3 in DNA: TGTGCCAGCAGTTACTCCGTGACTAGCGGGGGGGCCGAGCAGTACTTC.

This clonotype showed up many times. The V call is TRBV29-1, the J call TRBJ1-2, with a tentative D call TRBD1 (6 bases). V gave up 5 bases and J gave up 8 bases, with 12 bases separating them. This CDR3 spans 11 amino acids. Germline CDR1 and CDR2: SQVTM and ANQGSEA. CDR3 in amino acids: CSVRAGDGYTF. CDR3 nucleotides: TGCAGCGTTCGCGCAGGGGACGGCTACACCTTC.

Comment on this clonotype: With a much larger clone just one base away, this may be a read error. The chain combines TRBV12-3 or TRBV12-4 with TRBJ2-1; D might be TRBD2 (7 bases). This CDR3 contains 16 residues. As DNA, the CDR3 is TGTGGCAGCAGTTCCTCGGGGGGCCTCTCCTACAATGAGCAGTTCTTC. Its translation is CGSSSSGGLSYNEQFF.

The chain joins TRBV7-2 to TRBJ2-3; perhaps TRBD2 as D (6 bases). Germline lookup yields CDR1 SGHTA and CDR2 FQGNSA. V dropped 5 bases and J dropped 4 bases, with 13 bases sitting between them. The CDR3 is 14 amino acids. CDR3 bases: TGTGCCAGCAGCCGGGACTCTACTGCAGATACGCAGTATTTT. This sequence encodes CASSRDSTADTQYF. The full variable domain, rest sourced from reference TRBV7-2 and TRBJ2-3, is GAGVSQSPSNKVTEKGKDVELRCDPISGHTALYWYRQSLGQGLEFLIYFQGNSAPDKSGLPSDRFSAERTGGSVSTLTIQRTQQEDSAVYLCASSRDSTADTQYFGPGTRLTVL.

This clonotype appeared a few times. The V call is TRBV18, the J call TRBJ2-1; TRBD2 agrees at 7 bases. Germline V lookup: CDR1 KGHSH, CDR2 LQKENI. The length of the CDR3 is 13 residues. Trimming took 3 bases from V and 5 from J; bases not matched to a gene: 1. CDR3 nucleotide sequence: TGTGCCAGCTCACCCCTAGCGGACAATGAGCAGTTCTTC. This translates into CASSPLADNEQFF.

The chain uses TRBV20-1 and TRBJ2-2, with 8 bases aligning to TRBD2. Germline V gives CDR1 DFQATT, CDR2 SNEGSKA (reference sequence). The CDR3 extends over 14 amino acids. J was trimmed by 6 bases and V by 6 bases; bases with no gene match: 9. CDR3 in DNA: TGCAGTGCCGCCGGGGGGGGGGCCCCCGGGGAGCTGTTTTTT. Its translation: CSAAGGGAPGELFF.

This clonotype was seen ten or more times. The rearrangement joins TRBV5-1 to TRBJ1-1, with 12 bases matching TRBD1. Trimming at V came to 5 bases and at J to 6 bases, leaving 8 bases not matched to a gene. Germline V gene data show CDR1 as SGHRS and CDR2 as YFSETQ. This CDR3 is 15 amino acids long. CDR3 amino acids: CASRVWGQGASEAFF. CDR3 DNA: TGCGCCAGCAGGGTGTGGGGACAGGGGGCTTCTGAAGCTTTCTTT.

The V gene is TRBV6-2 or TRBV6-3, the J gene TRBJ2-2, with 11 bases aligning to TRBD2. V lost 6 bases to trimming and J lost 4 bases; unmatched junction nucleotides: 4. Germline V gene data show CDR1 as MNHEY and CDR2 as SVGEGT. The CDR3 runs to 15 residues. CDR3 sequence reads: CASRELAGATGELFF. The DNA for the CDR3 is TGTGCCAGCAGGGAACTAGCGGGGGCCACCGGGGAGCTGTTTTTT.

CDR3 amino acids: CASSQDMGGGTDTQYF. DNA for the CDR3: TGTGCCAGCAGCCAAGATATGGGGGGGGGTACAGATACGCAGTATTTT. This chain uses TRBV3-1 with TRBJ2-3; 7 nucleotides align to TRBD2. This CDR3 comprises 16 residues. Trimming cost V 0 bases and J 3 bases; bases outside gene matches: 6. Germline values: CDR1 LGHDT, CDR2 YNNKEL (reference sequence).

This clonotype was counted ten times or more. The chain joins TRBV6-5 to TRBJ1-4; D gene unclear. The CDR3 is 13 residues long. Germline assignment: CDR1 MNHEY and CDR2 SVGAGI. The ends were cut back, 2 bases at V and 6 bases at J, with 7 bases in the middle. CDR3 amino acids: CASSYSEDEKLFF. CDR3 DNA: TGTGCCAGCAGTTACAGCGAGGATGAAAAACTGTTTTTT.

This clonotype was found a few times. The chain employs TRBV6-1 and TRBJ2-7; TRBD1 matches 11 bases. The CDR3 is 15 residues long. V lost 5 bases to trimming and J lost 4 bases; unmatched junction nucleotides: 7. Germline assignment: CDR1 MNHNS and CDR2 SASEGT. The CDR3 spells CASSHPGQGVYEQYF. CDR3 DNA sequence: TGTGCCAGCAGTCATCCGGGACAGGGGGTATACGAGCAGTACTTC.

As regards this clonotype: Possible read error: a much larger clone is one base away. J is TRBJ1-2 and V is TRBV5-1, with 8 bases identical to TRBD1. Germline CDR1 SGHRS, CDR2 YFSETQ. The CDR3 covers 16 residues. With 5 bases clipped from V and 0 bases from J, the junction kept 9 bases outside the gene matches. CDR3 in DNA: TGCGCCAGCAGACCTCGACAGGGGTTAGCTAACTATGGCTACACCTTC. The encoded protein is CASRPRQGLANYGYTF.

This clonotype was recorded at least ten times. This chain uses TRBV5-7 with TRBJ1-2; D may be TRBD1 (5 bases). TRBV5-7 is marked as an open reading frame, function uncertain. The CDR3 has 13 amino acids. The V and J ends lost 7 bases and 8 bases respectively, with 18 bases between them. The CDR3 DNA follows: TGTGCCAGCCCCAGGGCAGGGACGGTAGGCTACACCTTC. Encoded protein: CASPRAGTVGYTF.

This clonotype was counted between two and nine times. The chain recombines TRBV6-5 with TRBJ1-6; no definite D call. The V gene's germline CDR1 is MNHEY and CDR2 SVGAGI. Trimming took 2 bases from V and 6 from J, leaving 5 bases between them. This CDR3 is built from 13 residues. CDR3 DNA: TGTGCCAGCAGTTACCACAGTAATTCACCCCTCCACTTT. Its translation: CASSYHSNSPLHF.

This clonotype was counted only a few times. The chain combines TRBV7-2 with TRBJ2-7, with 8 bases fitting TRBD1. Per germline, CDR1 SGHTA and CDR2 FQGNSA. V was clipped by 5 bases and J by 6 bases; unmatched bases: 12. The CDR3 length is 15 residues. DNA for the CDR3: TGTGCCAGCAGCGGACCGGGACAGGCCCTCCGCGAGCAGTACTTC. This sequence encodes CASSGPGQALREQYF.

This clonotype has just a few counts. The chain combines TRBV3-1 with TRBJ2-7; D is undetermined. V gave up 1 base and J gave up 0 bases, with 7 bases separating them. Germline values: CDR1 LGHDT, CDR2 YNNKEL (reference sequence). The CDR3 sequence is 14 residues long. The CDR3 region is CASSQGTLSYEQYF. The CDR3 coding sequence is TGTGCCAGCAGCCAAGGGACCCTCTCCTACGAGCAGTACTTC.

This chain joins TRBV12-3 or TRBV12-4 and TRBJ1-1; a weak D match, TRBD1 (5 bases). Trimming shortened V by 6 bases and J by 0 bases, and 11 bases separated the two germline ends. The CDR3 sequence is 14 residues long. CDR3 region: CASRGVFMNTEAFF. The CDR3 coding sequence is TGTGCCAGCAGGGGGGTTTTTATGAACACTGAAGCTTTCTTT.

This clonotype was found many times. V gene TRBV5-6 combines with J gene TRBJ1-2; no firm D call. Germline values: CDR1 SGHDT, CDR2 YYEEEE. The CDR3 has 15 residues. Trimming stripped 4 bases from V and 4 bases from J, with 17 bases between. CDR3: CASSRRRRPLYGYTF. As DNA, the CDR3 is TGTGCCAGCAGCCGTCGCCGACGACCCCTCTATGGCTACACCTTC.

The V and J genes are TRBV12-3 or TRBV12-4 and TRBJ2-7; 7 bases are shared with TRBD1. V lost 3 bases and J lost 4; bases outside the gene matches: 6. The CDR3 consists of 14 residues. The chain's CDR3 is CASSLDRSTYEQYF. DNA for the CDR3: TGTGCCAGCAGTTTGGACAGGTCGACGTACGAGCAGTACTTC.